This T cell receptor beta chain was identified during a study of T cell repertoires in cytomegalovirus infection. Study-level background: The public TCR beta signatures pointed to both CMV infection and matching HLA type. Points from the study as a whole: Pooled public TCR beta family frequency picked out CMV carriers with the relevant HLA. It was HLA-C-restricted CMV-specific TCR beta clonotypes that dominated the response ex vivo.

Trimming shortened V by 1 base and J by 0 bases, and 7 bases separated the two germline ends. This CDR3 spans 15 amino acids. CDR1 MGHDK and CDR2 SYGVNS come from the germline V gene. TCRdb ran MiXCR on the reads and lists one entry per CDR3 protein. The data hold some 100,000 distinct CDR3 sequences, with roughly a quarter observed a single time. This clonotype showed up just a few times. Its antigen is unknown. This receptor was identified in a human donor in good health (CMV status not recorded). Some clones in this sample may be carry-over from other donors' samples. Sequencing input: CD8+ T cells from PBMCs. The gene calls are TRBV25-1 and TRBJ1-3; D gene unclear. CDR3 nucleotide sequence: TGTGCCAGCAGTGAATCCGGAAACTCTGGAAACACCATATATTTT. Encoded protein: CASSESGNSGNTIYF.